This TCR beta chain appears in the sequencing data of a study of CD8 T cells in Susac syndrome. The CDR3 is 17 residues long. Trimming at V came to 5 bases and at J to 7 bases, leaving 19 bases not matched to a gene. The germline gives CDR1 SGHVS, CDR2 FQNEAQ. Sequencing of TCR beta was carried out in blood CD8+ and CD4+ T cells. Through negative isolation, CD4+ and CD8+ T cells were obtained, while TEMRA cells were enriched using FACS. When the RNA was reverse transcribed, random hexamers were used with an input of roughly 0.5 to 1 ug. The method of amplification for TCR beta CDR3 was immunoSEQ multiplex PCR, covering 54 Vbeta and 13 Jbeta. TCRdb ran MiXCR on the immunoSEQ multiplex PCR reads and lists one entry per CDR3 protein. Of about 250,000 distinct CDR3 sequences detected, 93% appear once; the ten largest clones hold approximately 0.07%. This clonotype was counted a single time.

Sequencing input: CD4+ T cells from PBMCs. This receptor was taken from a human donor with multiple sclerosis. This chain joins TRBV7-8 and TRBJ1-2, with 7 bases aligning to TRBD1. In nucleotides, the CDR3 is TGTGCCAGCAGCCCAGACCGATTACAGGGGAAGGCGAGTGGCTACACCTTC. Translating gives CASSPDRLQGKASGYTF.